The T cell receptor (beta chain) described here comes from a study of CD4 and CD8 cells across lung adenocarcinoma regions. Samples came from patients with localized non-small cell lung adenocarcinoma. TCRdb reprocessed the PCR reads with MiXCR, giving one entry per CDR3 protein. The sample contains about 19,000 distinct CDR3 sequences, approximately 50% of which appear only once. CDR1 is SEHNR, CDR2 FQNEAQ, per germline (reference sequence). The CDR3 length is 15 residues. The chain employs TRBV7-9 and TRBJ2-1; 8 nucleotides align to TRBD2. The J call is in doubt because the DNA end fits TRBJ2-7 better. This TCR derives from a male donor with lung adenocarcinoma. The CD4 and CD8 labels of this study may be unreliable. Sequenced material: CD8+ T cells from the margin of a lung tumor. This CDR3 reads CASSLLSGRAYEQYF. In DNA form, the CDR3 reads TGTGCCAGCAGCCTACTAAGCGGGAGAGCATACGAGCAGTACTTC.